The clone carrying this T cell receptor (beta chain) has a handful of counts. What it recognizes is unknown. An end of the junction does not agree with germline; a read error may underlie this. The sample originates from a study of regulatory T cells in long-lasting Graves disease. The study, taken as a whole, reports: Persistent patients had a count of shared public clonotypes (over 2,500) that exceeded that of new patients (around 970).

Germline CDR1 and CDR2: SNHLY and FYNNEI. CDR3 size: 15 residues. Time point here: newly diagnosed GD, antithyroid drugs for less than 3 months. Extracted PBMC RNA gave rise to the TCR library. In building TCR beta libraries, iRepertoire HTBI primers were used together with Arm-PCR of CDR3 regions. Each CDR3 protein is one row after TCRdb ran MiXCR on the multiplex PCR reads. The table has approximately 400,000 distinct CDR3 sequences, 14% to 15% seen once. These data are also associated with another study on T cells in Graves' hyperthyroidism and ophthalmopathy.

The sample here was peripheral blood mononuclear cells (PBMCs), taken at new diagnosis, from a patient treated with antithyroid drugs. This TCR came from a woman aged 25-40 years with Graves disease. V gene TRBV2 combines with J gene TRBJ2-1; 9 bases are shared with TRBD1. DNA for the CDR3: TGTGCCAGCAGTCGGGACAGGGAGACCTACGATGAGCAGTTCTTC. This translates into CASSRDRETYDEQFF. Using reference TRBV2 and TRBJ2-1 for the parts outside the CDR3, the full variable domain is EPEVTQTPSHQVTQMGQEVILRCVPISNHLYFYWYRQILGQKVEFLVSFYNNEISEKSEIFDDQFSVERPDGSNFTLKIRSTKLEDSAMYFCASSRDRETYDEQFFGPGTRLTVL.